This T cell receptor (beta chain) is from a study of OX40 agonist ivuxolimab in advanced cancers. The data were produced by immunoSEQ multiplex PCR, yet TCRdb's version contains in-frame clones alone and is incomplete. The data contain fewer than 20,000 clones, about four fifths of them seen just once; the ten biggest clones take up 14% to 15%. Study findings and constraints: Certain nonresponding patients likewise had low normalized T-cell clonal expansion. Researchers report that CD8+ T cells had, on average, more expanded clones than CD4+. Researchers did not determine the expanded peripheral T cells' antigen specificity.

This clone turned up a few times. Its antigen is not identified. The ends were cut back, 5 bases at V and 5 bases at J, with 10 bases in the middle. The CDR3 is 13 amino acids. The germline V gene has CDR1 LNHDA and CDR2 SQIVND (reference sequence). J is TRBJ1-5 and V is TRBV19; D gene ambiguous. This receptor was identified in an adult with an advanced solid tumor such as melanoma, head and neck, liver or kidney cancer. Sequencing used CD4+ or CD8+ T cells sorted from blood, obtained in a trial of the OX40 agonist ivuxolimab. CDR3 bases: TGTGCCAGTAGTTGGGGTTTAGATCAGCCCCAGCATTTT. Its translation: CASSWGLDQPQHF.